In its sample, the clone carrying this T cell receptor beta chain was seen a few times. Sequenced by immunoSEQ multiplex PCR; TCRdb stores in-frame clones only, minus some. The sample consists of approximately 100,000 clones, about 90% of them appearing once. There are 15 residues in the CDR3. V lost 4 bases to trimming and J lost 4 bases, with 15 bases between them. Germline CDR1 SGHRS, CDR2 YFSETQ. This sample was taken from a study of blood T cell repertoires in COVID-19. Study-wide background: PBMCs, B-cell-depleted T cells, or T cells provided the cDNA or gDNA that made up the material.

This receptor was taken from a human donor with COVID-19, enrolled during active disease. The donor label of this sample is uncertain. The chain has TRBV5-1 and TRBJ2-1, with D tentatively TRBD2 (6 bases). The sequenced sample was peripheral blood. CDR3 sequence reads: CASSRPGGGYNEQFF. CDR3 bases: TGCGCCAGCAGCCGGCCCGGGGGAGGTTACAATGAGCAGTTCTTC.